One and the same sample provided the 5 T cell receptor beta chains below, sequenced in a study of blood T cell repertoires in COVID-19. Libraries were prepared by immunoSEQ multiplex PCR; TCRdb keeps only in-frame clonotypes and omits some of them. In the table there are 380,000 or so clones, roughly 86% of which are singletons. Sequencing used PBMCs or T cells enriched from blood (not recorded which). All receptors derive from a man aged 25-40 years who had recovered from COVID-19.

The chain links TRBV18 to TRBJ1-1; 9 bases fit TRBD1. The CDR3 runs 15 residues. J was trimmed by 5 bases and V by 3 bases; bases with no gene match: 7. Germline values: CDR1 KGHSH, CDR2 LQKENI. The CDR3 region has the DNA TGTGCCAGCTCACCCACTACAGGGGGCCGGACTGAAGCTTTCTTT. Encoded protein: CASSPTTGGRTEAFF.

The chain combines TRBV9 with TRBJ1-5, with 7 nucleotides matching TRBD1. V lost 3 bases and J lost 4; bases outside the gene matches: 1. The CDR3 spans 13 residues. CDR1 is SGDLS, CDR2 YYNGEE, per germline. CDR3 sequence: CASSAQGNQPQHF. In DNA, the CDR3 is TGTGCCAGCAGCGCACAGGGGAATCAGCCCCAGCATTTT.

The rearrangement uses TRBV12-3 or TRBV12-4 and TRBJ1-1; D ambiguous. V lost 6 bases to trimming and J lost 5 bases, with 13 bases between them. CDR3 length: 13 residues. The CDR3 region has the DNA TGTGCCAGCAGCCTCTCTACCGCGACTGAAGCTTTCTTT. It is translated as CASSLSTATEAFF.

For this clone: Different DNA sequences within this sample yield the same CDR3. The CDR3 reads CASSVGGQSSYEQYF. The CDR3 DNA is TGTGCCAGCAGCGTAGGGGGACAGAGTTCATACGAGCAGTACTTC. The V call is TRBV9, the J call TRBJ2-7; TRBD1 matches 7 bases. With 0 bases clipped from V and 4 bases from J, the junction kept 7 bases outside the gene matches. Germline CDR1 SGDLS, CDR2 YYNGEE. The CDR3 length is 15 residues.

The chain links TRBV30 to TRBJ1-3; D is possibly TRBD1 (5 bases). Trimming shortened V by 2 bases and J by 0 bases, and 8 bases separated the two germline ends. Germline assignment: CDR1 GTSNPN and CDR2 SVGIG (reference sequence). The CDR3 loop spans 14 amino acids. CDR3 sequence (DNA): TGTGCCTGGAGTACGGGGGGCTCTGGAAACACCATATATTTT. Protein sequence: CAWSTGGSGNTIYF.